The 9 T cell receptor beta chains given below trace back to one sample, sequenced in a study of blood T cell repertoires in COVID-19. Sequencing used immunoSEQ multiplex PCR; TCRdb keeps in-frame clones, though not all of them. The sample lists a few hundred thousand clones, approximately 90% seen once, with 3.9% in the top ten. The source material was peripheral blood. Receptors were obtained from a woman in her fifties or sixties with COVID-19, enrolled during active disease.

This chain joins TRBV29-1 and TRBJ1-4; D gene ambiguous. CDR1 is SQVTM and CDR2 is ANQGSEA in the germline V gene. The CDR3 runs 14 residues. V was cut by 4 bases and J by 2 bases, with 11 bases left in between. The DNA of the CDR3 is TGCAGCGTTGGAGGGCCCCAGACTAATGAAAAACTGTTTTTT. Translated: CSVGGPQTNEKLFF.

CDR3 sequence (DNA): TGCGCCAGCAGGTCGCCGGGCTCGGGGAATTCACCCCTCCACTTT. This sequence encodes CASRSPGSGNSPLHF. This rearrangement joins TRBV5-1 to TRBJ1-6; D call uncertain. Trimming took 5 bases from V and 7 from J, leaving 16 bases between them. The CDR3 is made up of 15 amino acids. CDR1 is SGHRS, CDR2 YFSETQ, per germline.

This rearrangement joins TRBV5-1 to TRBJ1-1; maybe TRBD1 (6 bases). The length of the CDR3 is 14 residues. V lost 6 bases to trimming and J lost 2 bases, with 14 bases between them. In germline, CDR1 is SGHRS, CDR2 YFSETQ. CDR3 nucleotides: TGCGCCAGCAAATGGGGGCGCGGAAACACTGAAGCTTTCTTT. Its translation is CASKWGRGNTEAFF.

This clone was counted once. The V gene is TRBV28, the J gene TRBJ1-2, with TRBD1 identical over 7 bases. Germline loops: CDR1 MDHEN, CDR2 SYDVKM. V lost 6 bases, J lost 8 bases, and 6 bases stayed unmatched. The CDR3 contains 12 residues. The CDR3 region is CASRLQGLGYTF. In DNA form, the CDR3 reads TGTGCCAGCAGGTTACAGGGGTTAGGCTACACCTTC.

V is TRBV18 and J is TRBJ2-7; D not resolved. CDR1 is KGHSH and CDR2 is LQKENI in the germline V gene. The CDR3 contains 13 residues. The V end lost 5 bases, the J end lost 1 base, and 9 bases lay between the germline ends. The CDR3 sequence is CASSGQSSYEQYF. CDR3 bases: TGTGCCAGCTCAGGCCAGTCATCCTACGAGCAGTACTTC.

The gene calls are TRBV15 and TRBJ1-1; D gene unclear. The CDR3 has 13 residues. Germline V lookup: CDR1 LNHNV, CDR2 YYDKDF (reference sequence). V lost 8 bases and J 0 bases, leaving 10 bases between the germline ends. The CDR3 DNA is TGTGCCACCGTTAGACAATTGAACACTGAAGCTTTCTTT. This encodes CATVRQLNTEAFF.

The genes are TRBV27 and TRBJ2-7; no clear D. Deletions cut 6 bases from V and 4 bases from J, with 19 bases between. The germline V gene encodes CDR1 MNHEY and CDR2 SMNVEV (reference sequence). The length of the CDR3 is 15 residues. CDR3 sequence: CASSPFPQDFYEQYF. The CDR3 DNA follows: TGTGCCAGCAGCCCCTTCCCACAAGATTTTTACGAGCAGTACTTC.

The CDR3 nucleotides are TGTGCCAGTACTACGGGTTTTCAGCCCCAGCATTTT. Protein sequence: CASTTGFQPQHF. This chain joins TRBV19 and TRBJ1-5; D not certain. CDR1 is LNHDA, CDR2 SQIVND, per germline (reference sequence). The V end was cut by 7 bases, the J end by 6 bases, with 10 bases between. The CDR3 extends over 12 amino acids.

The chain has TRBV2 and TRBJ1-1; D is undetermined. Trimming cost V 3 bases and J 6 bases, with 8 bases left between them. CDR1 is SNHLY, CDR2 FYNNEI, per germline. This CDR3 is 12 amino acids long. In nucleotides, the CDR3 is TGTGCCAGCAGTGAGGGGAGGGCTGAAGCTTTCTTT. This encodes CASSEGRAEAFF. The full variable domain, in which reference TRBV2 and TRBJ1-1 provide the parts outside the CDR3, is EPEVTQTPSHQVTQMGQEVILRCVPISNHLYFYWYRQILGQKVEFLVSFYNNEISEKSEIFDDQFSVERPDGSNFTLKIRSTKLEDSAMYFCASSEGRAEAFFGQGTRLTVV.